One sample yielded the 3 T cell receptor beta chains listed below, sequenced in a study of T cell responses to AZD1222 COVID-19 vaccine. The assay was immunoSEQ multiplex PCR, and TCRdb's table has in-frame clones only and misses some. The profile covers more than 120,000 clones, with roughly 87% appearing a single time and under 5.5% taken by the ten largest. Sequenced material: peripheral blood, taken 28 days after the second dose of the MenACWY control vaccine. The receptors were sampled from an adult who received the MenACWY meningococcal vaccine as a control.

CDR3: CASSVYINGVNNSPLHF. CDR3 DNA sequence: TGTGCCAGCAGCGTTTACATAAATGGGGTAAATAATTCACCCCTCCACTTT. The chain has TRBV9 and TRBJ1-6; unclear D gene. Germline V gene sequence: CDR1 SGDLS, CDR2 YYNGEE. V was shortened by 2 bases and J by 5 bases, with 17 bases between the two germline ends. CDR3 size: 17 residues.

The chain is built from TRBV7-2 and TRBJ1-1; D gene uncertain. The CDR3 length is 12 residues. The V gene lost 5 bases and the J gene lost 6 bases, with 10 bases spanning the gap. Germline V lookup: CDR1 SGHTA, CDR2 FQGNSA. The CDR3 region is CASSPYGPEAFF. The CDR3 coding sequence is TGTGCCAGCAGCCCGTATGGCCCTGAAGCTTTCTTT.

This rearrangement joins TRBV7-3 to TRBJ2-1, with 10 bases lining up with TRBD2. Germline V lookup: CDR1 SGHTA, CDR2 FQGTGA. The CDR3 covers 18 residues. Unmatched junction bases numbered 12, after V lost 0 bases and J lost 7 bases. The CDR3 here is CASSLTLGASGRYNEQFF. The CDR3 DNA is TGTGCCAGCAGCTTAACGTTAGGGGCTAGCGGGAGATATAATGAGCAGTTCTTC. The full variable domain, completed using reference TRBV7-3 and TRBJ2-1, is GAGVSQTPSNKVTEKGKYVELRCDPISGHTALYWYRQSLGQGPEFLIYFQGTGAADDSGLPNDRFFAVRPEGSVSTLKIQRTERGDSAVYLCASSLTLGASGRYNEQFFGPGTRLTVL.